These 26 T cell receptor beta chains were sequenced from one sample in a study of early stage breast cancer tumors. Only in-frame clones appear in the TCRdb table, and some are missing; sequencing was by immunoSEQ multiplex PCR. The sample holds 23,000 or so clones; roughly 64% are singletons and the top ten take less than 10%. The sequenced sample was breast tumor tissue. These receptors were obtained from a person aged 55 to 69 with breast cancer.

The chain uses TRBV14 and TRBJ1-2, with D unclear. Germline CDR1 SGHDN, CDR2 FVKESK. V was pared by 0 bases and J by 1 base, with 9 bases between. The CDR3 has 15 amino acids. CDR3 nucleotides: TGTGCCAGCAGCCAAGAAGTTTCAGTTAACTATGGCTACACCTTC. Protein: CASSQEVSVNYGYTF.

The chain joins TRBV7-9 to TRBJ1-1; tentatively, D is TRBD1 (5 bases). The ends were cut back, 1 base at V and 0 bases at J, with 6 bases in the middle. Germline V gene data show CDR1 as SEHNR and CDR2 as FQNEAQ (reference sequence). The CDR3 totals 14 residues. The CDR3 sequence: CASSLGQMNTEAFF. CDR3 nucleotide sequence: TGTGCCAGCAGCTTAGGACAGATGAACACTGAAGCTTTCTTT.

The chain has TRBV5-1 and TRBJ2-1; 8 bases line up with TRBD2. V lost 3 bases and J lost 6; bases outside the gene matches: 8. Per the germline V gene, CDR1 is SGHRS and CDR2 is YFSETQ. CDR3 size: 15 residues. Here the CDR3 reads CASSSSGRGVNEQFF. In DNA, the CDR3 is TGCGCCAGCAGCTCAAGCGGGAGAGGCGTCAATGAGCAGTTCTTC.

This chain connects TRBV19 to TRBJ2-6; 11 bases are shared with TRBD1. CDR1 LNHDA and CDR2 SQIVND come from the germline V gene (reference sequence). The CDR3 extends over 18 amino acids. The junction had 6 bases not matched to a gene; V was cut back by 5 bases and J by 0 bases. This CDR3 reads CASSGFGTGGSGANVLTF. CDR3 DNA: TGTGCCAGTAGTGGGTTCGGGACAGGGGGCTCTGGGGCCAACGTCCTGACTTTC.

V gene TRBV7-8 combines with J gene TRBJ1-1; 9 positions agree with TRBD1. CDR3 length: 15 amino acids. V trimming: 1 base; J trimming: 4 bases; junction bases outside the gene matches: 4. The germline gives CDR1 SGHVS, CDR2 FQNEAQ. The CDR3 DNA sequence: TGTGCCAGCAGCTTAGGGGACAGGGTCCTCACTGAAGCTTTCTTT. Its protein is CASSLGDRVLTEAFF.

This clone was counted once. The chain has TRBV6-5 and TRBJ2-5, with 10 bases aligning to TRBD2. The junction had 5 bases not matched to a gene; V was cut back by 6 bases and J by 7 bases. The germline V gene has CDR1 MNHEY and CDR2 SVGAGI. The CDR3 runs to 13 residues. CDR3 region: CASSLAGVGTQYF. The CDR3 DNA reads TGTGCCAGCAGCCTAGCGGGAGTGGGGACCCAGTACTTC.

DNA of the CDR3: TGTGCCAGCAGCTCGGACAGGGGGCTTAGTTACGAGCAGTACTTC. Translation: CASSSDRGLSYEQYF. V and J are TRBV11-2 and TRBJ2-7, with 11 bases identical to TRBD1. Unmatched junction bases numbered 6, after V lost 4 bases and J lost 4 bases. The CDR3 loop spans 15 amino acids. Germline V CDR1 and CDR2: SGHAT, FQNNGV.

The rearrangement links TRBV28 to TRBJ1-1; D might be TRBD1 (5 bases). Trimming left V 7 bases short and J 5 bases short, with 14 bases between. CDR3 length: 13 amino acids. In germline, CDR1 is MDHEN, CDR2 SYDVKM. The CDR3 loop reads CASIGGRWTEAFF. CDR3 in DNA: TGTGCCAGCATCGGGGGTAGGTGGACTGAAGCTTTCTTT.

This sequence joins TRBV11-2 and TRBJ1-4; D is unresolved. Trimming took off 0 bases at V and 8 bases at J, with 7 bases between the two ends. Germline loops: CDR1 SGHAT, CDR2 FQNNGV. The CDR3 covers 13 residues. The CDR3 nucleotides read TGTGCCAGCAGCTTAGAGGCCGCCGAAAAACTGTTTTTT. It specifies CASSLEAAEKLFF.

The chain carries TRBV4-1 and TRBJ2-1; 14 nucleotides agree with TRBD2. V lost 0 bases to trimming and J lost 9 bases; unmatched junction nucleotides: 7. The CDR3 is 17 amino acids. The germline V gene encodes CDR1 MGHRA and CDR2 YSYEKL. The CDR3 DNA reads TGCGCCAGCAGCCAAGAAACCGGGACTAGCGGGAGCATTGAGCAGTTCTTC. It encodes CASSQETGTSGSIEQFF.

V usage is TRBV4-3 and J usage is TRBJ2-3; 7 bases are a match to TRBD2. This CDR3 has 16 amino acids. V lost 4 bases and J lost 0; bases outside the gene matches: 7. CDR1 is LGHNA and CDR2 is YSLEER in the germline V gene. The CDR3: CASSLWAGVSTDTQYF. CDR3 nucleotide sequence: TGCGCCAGCAGCCTGTGGGCGGGAGTGAGCACAGATACGCAGTATTTT.

The gene calls are TRBV19 and TRBJ1-3; D is uncertain. CDR1 is LNHDA and CDR2 is SQIVND in the germline V gene (reference sequence). V was trimmed by 5 bases and J by 4 bases, leaving 18 bases between them. This CDR3 has 16 amino acids. The CDR3 DNA reads as TGTGCCAGTAGTCGAACCGACACCTACTCCGGAAACACCATATATTTT. Translation: CASSRTDTYSGNTIYF. Full variable domain (rest looked up from reference TRBV19 and TRBJ1-3): DGGITQSPKYLFRKEGQNVTLSCEQNLNHDAMYWYRQDPGQGLRLIYYSQIVNDFQKGDIAEGYSVSREKKESFPLTVTSAQKNPTAFYLCASSRTDTYSGNTIYFGEGSWLTVV.

The rearrangement uses TRBV4-3 and TRBJ2-2, with 12 positions matching TRBD2. The CDR3 runs 18 residues. Germline V gene lookup returns CDR1 LGHNA and CDR2 YSLEER. V was clipped by 2 bases and J by 0 bases; unmatched bases: 4. The CDR3 protein is CASSQSGLAGTNTGELFF. The CDR3 DNA reads as TGCGCCAGCAGCCAATCAGGACTAGCGGGAACGAACACCGGGGAGCTGTTTTTT.

This clone was counted only a few times. This sequence joins TRBV27 and TRBJ1-3; D uncertain. This CDR3 region has 15 residues. The germline V gene encodes CDR1 MNHEY and CDR2 SMNVEV (reference sequence). With 5 bases removed from V and 2 bases from J, the gap between germline ends came to 13 bases. This CDR3 reads CASSLEERTGNTIYF. The DNA for the CDR3 is TGTGCCAGCAGTCTTGAGGAAAGGACTGGAAACACCATATATTTT.

This clone came up once. The chain couples TRBV14 to TRBJ2-7; 9 bases line up with TRBD2. The CDR3 is 15 residues long. V lost 1 base, J lost 2 bases, and 3 bases stayed unmatched. CDR1 and CDR2 from the germline V gene are SGHDN and FVKESK. The CDR3 DNA reads as TGTGCCAGCAGCCAAGCGCTAGCGGGAACCTACGAGCAGTACTTC. It specifies CASSQALAGTYEQYF.

The V gene is TRBV11-2, the J gene TRBJ1-2; D gene unclear. Per the germline V gene, CDR1 is SGHAT and CDR2 is FQNNGV. Between the trimmed V and J ends, which lost 0 bases and 5 bases, there was a span of 19 bases. CDR3 size: 17 residues. The CDR3 is CASSLDPGPGLEYGYTF. Written as DNA, the CDR3 is TGTGCCAGCAGCTTAGACCCCGGCCCGGGGTTAGAGTATGGCTACACCTTC.

In this sample, this clone turned up a few times. The rearrangement joins TRBV6-5 to TRBJ2-3, with 7 bases lining up with TRBD2. Unmatched junction bases numbered 6, after V lost 3 bases and J lost 3 bases. Germline V gene sequence: CDR1 MNHEY, CDR2 SVGAGI. CDR3 length equals 15 residues. CDR3 region: CASSYTAGETDTQYF. The CDR3 DNA sequence: TGTGCCAGCAGTTATACCGCGGGAGAAACAGATACGCAGTATTTT.

This clone was observed a few times. V usage is TRBV5-4 and J usage is TRBJ1-1; D ambiguous. V gave up 0 bases and J gave up 4 bases, with 13 bases separating them. This CDR3 comprises 15 residues. From germline, CDR1 is SGHNT and CDR2 YYREEE (reference sequence). This CDR3 reads CASSLASEGGTEAFF. In DNA form, the CDR3 reads TGTGCCAGCAGCTTGGCGAGTGAAGGCGGCACTGAAGCTTTCTTT.

The V gene is TRBV7-8, the J gene TRBJ2-1, with TRBD2 matching 8 bases. The CDR3 contains 15 residues. Per germline, CDR1 SGHVS and CDR2 FQNEAQ. The V segment lost 2 bases and the J segment 8 bases; nucleotides outside the gene matches: 8. CDR3: CASSLITGGRDEQFF. Written as DNA, the CDR3 is TGTGCCAGCAGCTTAATAACGGGAGGGAGAGATGAGCAGTTCTTC.

The chain recombines TRBV7-9 with TRBJ2-3, with a weak D call TRBD1 (5 bases). CDR1 SEHNR and CDR2 FQNEAQ come from the germline V gene (reference sequence). The CDR3 runs to 18 residues. V gave up 4 bases and J gave up 1 base, with 21 bases separating them. The CDR3 region is CASSSVTWGSRRTDTQYF. DNA for the CDR3: TGTGCCAGCAGCTCAGTCACGTGGGGCTCCAGGCGCACAGATACGCAGTATTTT.

The chain combines TRBV18 with TRBJ2-7; 7 bases map to TRBD1. Per the germline V gene, CDR1 is KGHSH and CDR2 is LQKENI. This CDR3 is 12 amino acids long. This CDR3 reads CTSGGTSYEQYF. As DNA, the CDR3 is TGTACCTCAGGGGGAACCTCCTACGAGCAGTACTTC.

The CDR3 DNA reads TGTGCCAGCAGACCGCCCGGGACTAGCGGCTACGAGCAGTACTTC. Protein product: CASRPPGTSGYEQYF. J is TRBJ2-7 and V is TRBV6-6; 11 bases align to TRBD2. Germline V gene sequence: CDR1 MNHNY, CDR2 SVGAGI (reference sequence). Trimming cost V 6 bases and J 3 bases; bases outside gene matches: 7. CDR3 length: 15 amino acids.

This chain joins TRBV7-2 and TRBJ1-1; 8 bases align to TRBD1. V trimming: 11 bases; J trimming: 6 bases; junction bases outside the gene matches: 5. CDR1 SGHTA and CDR2 FQGNSA come from the germline V gene. The CDR3 consists of 11 residues. CDR3 sequence reads: CASHRGAEAFF. The DNA of the CDR3 is TGTGCCTCCCACAGGGGGGCTGAAGCTTTCTTT.

The CDR3 protein is CASSVELAGGPTDTQYF. The CDR3 nucleotides are TGTGCCAGCAGTGTAGAACTAGCGGGAGGGCCCACAGATACGCAGTATTTT. V and J are TRBV2 and TRBJ2-3; 13 nucleotides align to TRBD2. The CDR3 sequence is 17 residues long. The V gene end was trimmed by 4 bases and the J gene end by 2 bases; junction bases not matched to a gene: 6. Germline-derived CDR1 and CDR2 are SNHLY and FYNNEI. Together with reference TRBV2 and TRBJ2-3, the CDR3 gives the full variable domain: EPEVTQTPSHQVTQMGQEVILRCVPISNHLYFYWYRQILGQKVEFLVSFYNNEISEKSEIFDDQFSVERPDGSNFTLKIRSTKLEDSAMYFCASSVELAGGPTDTQYFGPGTRLTVL.

This clone has a single count. This sequence joins TRBV4-3 and TRBJ2-7; no reliable D call. V was pared by 0 bases and J by 6 bases, with 9 bases between. The length of the CDR3 is 13 residues. Germline-derived CDR1 and CDR2 are LGHNA and YSLEER. CDR3 residues: CASSQDLIGEQYF. The CDR3, as DNA: TGCGCCAGCAGCCAAGATCTAATTGGCGAGCAGTACTTC.

V and J are TRBV5-1 and TRBJ2-3, with TRBD2 matching over 7 bases. CDR3 length: 15 residues. With 5 bases clipped from V and 4 bases from J, the junction kept 10 bases outside the gene matches. From germline, CDR1 is SGHRS and CDR2 YFSETQ. The CDR3 coding sequence is TGCGCCAGCAGTCGGGCGGGAGAGGGACCAGATACGCAGTATTTT. This codes for CASSRAGEGPDTQYF.